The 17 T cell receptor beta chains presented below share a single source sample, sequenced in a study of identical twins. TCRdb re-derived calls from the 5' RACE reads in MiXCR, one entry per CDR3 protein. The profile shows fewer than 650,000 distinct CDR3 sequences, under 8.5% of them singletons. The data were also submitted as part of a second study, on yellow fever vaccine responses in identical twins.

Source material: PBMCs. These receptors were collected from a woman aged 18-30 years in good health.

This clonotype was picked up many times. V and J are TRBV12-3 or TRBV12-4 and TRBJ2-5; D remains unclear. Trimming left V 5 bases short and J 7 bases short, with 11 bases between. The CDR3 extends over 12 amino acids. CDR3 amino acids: CASSRDSATQYF. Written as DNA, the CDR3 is TGTGCCAGCAGTCGCGACTCCGCGACCCAGTACTTC.

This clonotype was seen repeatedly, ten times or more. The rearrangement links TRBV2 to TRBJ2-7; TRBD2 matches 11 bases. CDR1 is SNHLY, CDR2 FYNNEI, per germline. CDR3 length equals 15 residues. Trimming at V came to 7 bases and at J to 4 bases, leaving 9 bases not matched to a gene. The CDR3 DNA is TGTGCCAGCAACCAGGGACTAGCGGACCATTACGAGCAGTACTTC. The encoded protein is CASNQGLADHYEQYF.

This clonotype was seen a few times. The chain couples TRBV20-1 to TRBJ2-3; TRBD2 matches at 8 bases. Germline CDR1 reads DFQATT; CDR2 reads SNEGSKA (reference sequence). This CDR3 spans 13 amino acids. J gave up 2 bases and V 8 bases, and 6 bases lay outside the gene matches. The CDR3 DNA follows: TGCAGTACCCGTAGCGGGACCACAGATACGCAGTATTTT. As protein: CSTRSGTTDTQYF.

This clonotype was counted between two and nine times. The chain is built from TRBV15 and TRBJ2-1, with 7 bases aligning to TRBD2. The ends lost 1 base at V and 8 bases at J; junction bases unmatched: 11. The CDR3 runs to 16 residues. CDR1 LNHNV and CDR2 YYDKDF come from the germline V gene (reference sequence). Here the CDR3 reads CATSRVWAGDGDEQFF. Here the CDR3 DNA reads TGTGCCACCAGCAGAGTATGGGCGGGGGACGGGGATGAGCAGTTCTTC.

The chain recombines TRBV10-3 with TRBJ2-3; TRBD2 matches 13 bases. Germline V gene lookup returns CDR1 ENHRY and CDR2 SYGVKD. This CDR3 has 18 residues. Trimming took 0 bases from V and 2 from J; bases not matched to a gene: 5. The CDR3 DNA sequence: TGTGCCATCAGTGAGTCCAGGACTAGCGGGGGACTCACAGATACGCAGTATTTT. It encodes CAISESRTSGGLTDTQYF.

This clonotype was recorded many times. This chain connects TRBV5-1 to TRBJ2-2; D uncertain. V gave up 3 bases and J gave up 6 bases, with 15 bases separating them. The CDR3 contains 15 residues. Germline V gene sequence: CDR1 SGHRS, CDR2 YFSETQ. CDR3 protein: CASSSPAGTSGELFF. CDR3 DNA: TGCGCCAGCAGCTCCCCGGCAGGAACGTCCGGGGAGCTGTTTTTT.

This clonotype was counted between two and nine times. CDR3 in DNA: TGCAGCGTTGAAGATCCCGGGGACGAGAGCTCCTACAATGAGCAGTTCTTC. This encodes CSVEDPGDESSYNEQFF. J is TRBJ2-1 and V is TRBV29-1; D may match TRBD1 or TRBD2 (5 bases each). The V and J ends lost 0 bases and 0 bases respectively, with 15 bases between them. CDR1 is SQVTM and CDR2 is ANQGSEA in the germline V gene. This CDR3 contains 17 residues.

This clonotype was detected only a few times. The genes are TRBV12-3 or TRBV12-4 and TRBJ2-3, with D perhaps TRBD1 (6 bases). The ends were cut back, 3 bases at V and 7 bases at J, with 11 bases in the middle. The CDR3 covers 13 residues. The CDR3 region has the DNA TGTGCCAGCAGTTTTCGGGGACAACATACGCAGTATTTT. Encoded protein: CASSFRGQHTQYF.

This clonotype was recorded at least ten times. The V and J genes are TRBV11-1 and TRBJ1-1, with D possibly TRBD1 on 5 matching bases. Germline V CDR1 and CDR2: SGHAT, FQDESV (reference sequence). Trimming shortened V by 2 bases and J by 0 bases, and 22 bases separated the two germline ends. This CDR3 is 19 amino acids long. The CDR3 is CASSLRQWGGSGVNTEAFF. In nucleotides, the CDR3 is TGTGCCAGCAGCTTAAGACAGTGGGGGGGGTCGGGCGTGAACACTGAAGCTTTCTTT.

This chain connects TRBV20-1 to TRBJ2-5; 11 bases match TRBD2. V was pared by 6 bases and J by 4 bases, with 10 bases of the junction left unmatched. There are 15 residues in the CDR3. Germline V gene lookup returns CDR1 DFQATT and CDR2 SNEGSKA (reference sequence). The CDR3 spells CSAHLAGGPPETQYF. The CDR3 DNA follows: TGCAGTGCCCACCTAGCGGGGGGCCCCCCAGAGACCCAGTACTTC.

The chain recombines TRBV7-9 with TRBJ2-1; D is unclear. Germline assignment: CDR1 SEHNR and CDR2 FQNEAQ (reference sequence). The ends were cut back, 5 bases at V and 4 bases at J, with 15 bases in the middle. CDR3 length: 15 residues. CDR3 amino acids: CASSLAPNVYNEQFF. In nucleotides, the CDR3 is TGTGCCAGCAGCCTGGCCCCGAACGTGTACAATGAGCAGTTCTTC. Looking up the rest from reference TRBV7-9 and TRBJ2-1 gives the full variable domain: DTGVSQNPRHKITKRGQNVTFRCDPISEHNRLYWYRQTLGQGPEFLTYFQNEAQLEKSRLLSDRFSAERPKGSFSTLEIQRTEQGDSAMYLCASSLAPNVYNEQFFGPGTRLTVL.

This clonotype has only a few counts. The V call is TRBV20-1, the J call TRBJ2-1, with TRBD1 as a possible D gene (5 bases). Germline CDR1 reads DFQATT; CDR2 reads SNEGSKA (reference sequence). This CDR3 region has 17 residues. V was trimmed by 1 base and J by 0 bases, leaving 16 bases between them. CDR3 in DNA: TGCAGTGCTAGAGTCACTGCAGGGTCCAACTCCTACAATGAGCAGTTCTTC. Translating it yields CSARVTAGSNSYNEQFF.

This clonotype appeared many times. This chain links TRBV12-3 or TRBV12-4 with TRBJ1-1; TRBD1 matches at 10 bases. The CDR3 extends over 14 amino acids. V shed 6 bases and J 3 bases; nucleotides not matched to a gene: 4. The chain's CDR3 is CASSPGTGDTEAFF. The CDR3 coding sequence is TGTGCCAGCAGCCCCGGGACAGGGGACACTGAAGCTTTCTTT.

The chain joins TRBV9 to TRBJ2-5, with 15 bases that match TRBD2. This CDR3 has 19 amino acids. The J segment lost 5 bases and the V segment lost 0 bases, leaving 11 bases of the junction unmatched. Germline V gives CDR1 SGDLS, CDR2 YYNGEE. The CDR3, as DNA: TGTGCCAGCAGCGTAGGGAGGGGACTAGCGGGGGGAACGGGGGAGACCCAGTACTTC. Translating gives CASSVGRGLAGGTGETQYF.

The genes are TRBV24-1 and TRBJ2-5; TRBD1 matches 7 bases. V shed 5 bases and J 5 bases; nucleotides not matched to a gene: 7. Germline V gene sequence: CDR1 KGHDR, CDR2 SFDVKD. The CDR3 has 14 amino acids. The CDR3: CATSGSRQGETQYF. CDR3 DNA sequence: TGTGCCACCAGTGGTAGTCGACAGGGTGAGACCCAGTACTTC.

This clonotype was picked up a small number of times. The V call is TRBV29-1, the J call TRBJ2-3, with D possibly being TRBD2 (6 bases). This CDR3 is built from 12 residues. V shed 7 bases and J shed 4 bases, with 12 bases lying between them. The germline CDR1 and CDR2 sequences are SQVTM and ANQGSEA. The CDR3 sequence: CSGRTGADTQYF. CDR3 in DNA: TGCAGCGGGCGGACGGGAGCAGATACGCAGTATTTT.

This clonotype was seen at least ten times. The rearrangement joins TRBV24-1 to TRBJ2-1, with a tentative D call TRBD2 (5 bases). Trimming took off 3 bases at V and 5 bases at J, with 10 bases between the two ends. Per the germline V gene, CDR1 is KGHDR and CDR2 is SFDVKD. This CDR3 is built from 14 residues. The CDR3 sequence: CATSDIQRDNEQFF. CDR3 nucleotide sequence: TGTGCCACCAGTGATATACAGAGGGACAATGAGCAGTTCTTC.